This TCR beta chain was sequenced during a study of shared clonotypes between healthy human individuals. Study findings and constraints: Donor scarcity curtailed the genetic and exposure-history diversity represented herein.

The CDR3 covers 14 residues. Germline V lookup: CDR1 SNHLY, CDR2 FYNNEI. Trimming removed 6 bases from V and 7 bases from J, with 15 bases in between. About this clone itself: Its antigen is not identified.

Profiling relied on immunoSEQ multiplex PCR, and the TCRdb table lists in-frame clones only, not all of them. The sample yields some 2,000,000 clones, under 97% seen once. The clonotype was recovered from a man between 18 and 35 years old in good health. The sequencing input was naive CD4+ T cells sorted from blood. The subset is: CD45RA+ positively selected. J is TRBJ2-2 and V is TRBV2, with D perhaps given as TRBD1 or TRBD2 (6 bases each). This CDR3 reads CASRPWGAGGELFF. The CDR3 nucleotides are TGTGCCAGCAGGCCTTGGGGGGCCGGCGGGGAGCTGTTTTTT.